This T cell receptor (beta chain) was documented in a study of PD-L1 blockade in urothelial cancer. Turning to the study itself: Dosed intravenously at 1,200 mg every 3 weeks, atezolizumab was initiated by patients in the mid-2010s. Reported median T cell count for blood samples was over 110,000.

Each PCR contained spiked-in synthetic TCR analog templates. Profiled with immunoSEQ multiplex PCR; TCRdb holds only in-frame clones, not every one. The sample holds tens of thousands of clones; 82% are singletons and the top ten take less than 20%. This TCR derives from a man aged 60 to 69 with urothelial cancer. The specimen comprised PBMCs, sampled around atezolizumab (anti-PD-L1) treatment.

The CDR3 DNA reads as TGTGCCAGCAGTTTGACCTGGGGGGGTCCTGGATCACCCCTCCACTTT. Its translation: CASSLTWGGPGSPLHF. This chain uses TRBV6-5 with TRBJ1-6; D is perhaps TRBD1 (5 bases). This CDR3 spans 16 amino acids. Germline V gene data show CDR1 as MNHEY and CDR2 as SVGAGI. Trimming removed 4 bases at V and 10 bases at J, with 20 bases between.